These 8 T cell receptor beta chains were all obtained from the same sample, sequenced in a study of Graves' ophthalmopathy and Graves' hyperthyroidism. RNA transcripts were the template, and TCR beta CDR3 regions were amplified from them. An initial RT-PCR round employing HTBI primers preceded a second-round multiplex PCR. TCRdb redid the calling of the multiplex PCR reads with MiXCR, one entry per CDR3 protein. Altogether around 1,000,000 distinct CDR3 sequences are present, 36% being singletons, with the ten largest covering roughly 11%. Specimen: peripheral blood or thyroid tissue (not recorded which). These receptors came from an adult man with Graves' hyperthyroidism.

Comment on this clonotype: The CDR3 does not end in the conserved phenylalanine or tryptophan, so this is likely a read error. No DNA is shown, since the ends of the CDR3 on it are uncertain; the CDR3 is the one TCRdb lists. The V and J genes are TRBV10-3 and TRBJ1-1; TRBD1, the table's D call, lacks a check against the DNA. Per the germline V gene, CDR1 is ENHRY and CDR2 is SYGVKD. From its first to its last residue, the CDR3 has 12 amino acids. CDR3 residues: CAISEPSPGTGG.

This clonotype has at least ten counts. The CDR3 bases are TGTGCCAGCAGCTTGGGGGACATCCGTTGGCAGTACTTC. Encoded protein: CASSLGDIRWQYF. The rearrangement links TRBV7-9 to TRBJ2-7; tentatively, D is TRBD1 (6 bases). V lost 3 bases to trimming and J lost 9 bases, with 15 bases between them. From germline, CDR1 is SEHNR and CDR2 FQNEAQ (reference sequence). CDR3 length equals 13 residues.

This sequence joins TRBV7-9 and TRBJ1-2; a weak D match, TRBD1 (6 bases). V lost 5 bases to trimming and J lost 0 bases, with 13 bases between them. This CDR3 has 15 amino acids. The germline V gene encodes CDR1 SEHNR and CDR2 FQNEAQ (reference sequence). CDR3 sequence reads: CASSPQGFSNYGYTF. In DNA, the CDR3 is TGTGCCAGCAGCCCTCAGGGGTTTTCTAACTATGGCTACACCTTC.

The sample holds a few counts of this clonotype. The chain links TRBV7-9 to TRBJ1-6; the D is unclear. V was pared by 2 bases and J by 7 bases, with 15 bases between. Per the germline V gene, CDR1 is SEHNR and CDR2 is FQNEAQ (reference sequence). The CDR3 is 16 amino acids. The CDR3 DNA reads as TGTGCCAGCAGCTTAACGATGGTGGGTCCGAATTCACCCCTCCACTTT. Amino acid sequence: CASSLTMVGPNSPLHF.

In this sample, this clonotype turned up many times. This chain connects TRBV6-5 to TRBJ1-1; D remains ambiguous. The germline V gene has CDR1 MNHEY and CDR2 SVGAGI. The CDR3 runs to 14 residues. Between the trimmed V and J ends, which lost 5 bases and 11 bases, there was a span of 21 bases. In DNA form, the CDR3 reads TGTGCCAGCAGTAGAACCGGGTCCCCTGTGGTCGCTTTCTTT. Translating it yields CASSRTGSPVVAFF.

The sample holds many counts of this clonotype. The CDR3 bases are TGTGCCAGCAGAGCCTCCAGGGGGGGAACTAATGAAAAACTGTTTTTT. Translation: CASRASRGGTNEKLFF. The chain combines TRBV2 with TRBJ1-4, with 7 bases aligning to TRBD1. The junction had 8 bases not matched to a gene; V was cut back by 6 bases and J by 1 base. The germline gives CDR1 SNHLY, CDR2 FYNNEI. There are 16 residues in the CDR3.

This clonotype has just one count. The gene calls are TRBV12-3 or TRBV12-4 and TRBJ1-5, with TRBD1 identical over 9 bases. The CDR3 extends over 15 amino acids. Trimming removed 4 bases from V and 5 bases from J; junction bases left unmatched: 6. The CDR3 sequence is CASSSLGQGDQPQHF. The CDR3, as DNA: TGTGCCAGCAGTTCCCTGGGACAGGGAGATCAGCCCCAGCATTTT.

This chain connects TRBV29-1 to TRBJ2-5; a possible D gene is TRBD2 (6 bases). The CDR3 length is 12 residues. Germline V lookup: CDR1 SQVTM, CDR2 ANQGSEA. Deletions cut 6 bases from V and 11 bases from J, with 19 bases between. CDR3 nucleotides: TGCAGCGTCCTCCCGGGGGTAGCGACTCAGTACTTC. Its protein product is CSVLPGVATQYF.